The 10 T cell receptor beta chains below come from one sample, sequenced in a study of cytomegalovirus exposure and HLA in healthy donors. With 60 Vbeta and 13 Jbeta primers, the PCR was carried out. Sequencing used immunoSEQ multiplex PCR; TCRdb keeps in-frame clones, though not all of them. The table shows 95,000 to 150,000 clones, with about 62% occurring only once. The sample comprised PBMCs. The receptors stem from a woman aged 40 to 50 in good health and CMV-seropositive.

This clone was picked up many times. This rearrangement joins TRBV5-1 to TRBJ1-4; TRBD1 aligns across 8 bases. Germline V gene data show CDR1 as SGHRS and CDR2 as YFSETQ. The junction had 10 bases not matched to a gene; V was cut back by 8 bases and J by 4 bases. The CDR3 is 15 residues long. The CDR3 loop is CARRTGSSFNEKLFF. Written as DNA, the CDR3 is TGCGCCAGGAGGACAGGGAGTTCTTTTAATGAAAAACTGTTTTTT.

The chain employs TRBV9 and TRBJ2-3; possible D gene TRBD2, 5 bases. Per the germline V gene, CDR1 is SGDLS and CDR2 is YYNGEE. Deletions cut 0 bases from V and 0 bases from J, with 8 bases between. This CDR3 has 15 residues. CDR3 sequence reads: CASSVASSSTDTQYF. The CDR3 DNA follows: TGTGCCAGCAGCGTAGCTAGCTCAAGCACAGATACGCAGTATTTT.

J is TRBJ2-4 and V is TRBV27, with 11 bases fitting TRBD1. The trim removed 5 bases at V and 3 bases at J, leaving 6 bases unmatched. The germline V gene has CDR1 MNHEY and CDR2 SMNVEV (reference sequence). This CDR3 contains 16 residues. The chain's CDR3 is CASSPGTGGSKNIQYF. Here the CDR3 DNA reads TGTGCCAGCAGTCCAGGGACAGGGGGTAGCAAAAACATTCAGTACTTC.

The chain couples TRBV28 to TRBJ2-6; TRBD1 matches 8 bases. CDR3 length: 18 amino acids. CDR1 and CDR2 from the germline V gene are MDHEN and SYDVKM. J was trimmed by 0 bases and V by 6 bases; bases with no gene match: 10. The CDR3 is CASRPSTGVDSGANVLTF. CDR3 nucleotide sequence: TGTGCCAGCAGACCGTCGACAGGGGTCGACTCTGGGGCCAACGTCCTGACTTTC.

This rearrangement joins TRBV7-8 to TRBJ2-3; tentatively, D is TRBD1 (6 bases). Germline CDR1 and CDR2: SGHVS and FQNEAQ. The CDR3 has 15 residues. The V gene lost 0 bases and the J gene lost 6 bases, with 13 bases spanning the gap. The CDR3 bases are TGTGCCAGCAGCTTAGCGACAGGTGCAAAGGATACGCAGTATTTT. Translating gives CASSLATGAKDTQYF.

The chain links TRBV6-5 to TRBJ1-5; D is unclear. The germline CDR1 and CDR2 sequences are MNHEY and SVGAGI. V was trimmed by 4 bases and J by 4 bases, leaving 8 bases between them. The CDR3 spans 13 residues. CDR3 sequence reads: CASSFSENQPQHF. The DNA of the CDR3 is TGTGCCAGCAGTTTCAGCGAGAATCAGCCCCAGCATTTT.

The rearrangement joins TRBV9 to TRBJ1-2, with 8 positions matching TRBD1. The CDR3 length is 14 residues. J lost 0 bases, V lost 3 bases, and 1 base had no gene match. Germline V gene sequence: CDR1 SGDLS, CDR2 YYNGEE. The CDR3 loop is CASSGTGTNYGYTF. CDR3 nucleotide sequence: TGTGCCAGCAGCGGGACAGGGACTAACTATGGCTACACCTTC. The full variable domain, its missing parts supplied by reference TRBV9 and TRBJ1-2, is DSGVTQTPKHLITATGQRVTLRCSPRSGDLSVYWYQQSLDQGLQFLIQYYNGEERAKGNILERFSAQQFPDLHSELNLSSLELGDSALYFCASSGTGTNYGYTFGSGTRLTVV.

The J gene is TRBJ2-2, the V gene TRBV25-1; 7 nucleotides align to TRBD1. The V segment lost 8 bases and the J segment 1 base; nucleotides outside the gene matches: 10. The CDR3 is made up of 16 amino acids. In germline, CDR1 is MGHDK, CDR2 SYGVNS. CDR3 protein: CASGPGQGENTGELFF. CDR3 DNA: TGTGCCAGCGGACCCGGGCAGGGGGAGAACACCGGGGAGCTGTTTTTT.

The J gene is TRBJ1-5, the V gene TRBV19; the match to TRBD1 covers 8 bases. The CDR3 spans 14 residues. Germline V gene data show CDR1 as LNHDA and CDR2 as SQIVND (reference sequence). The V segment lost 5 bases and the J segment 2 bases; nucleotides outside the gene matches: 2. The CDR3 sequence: CASSEDRGNQPQHF. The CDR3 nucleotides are TGTGCCAGTAGTGAGGACAGGGGCAATCAGCCCCAGCATTTT.

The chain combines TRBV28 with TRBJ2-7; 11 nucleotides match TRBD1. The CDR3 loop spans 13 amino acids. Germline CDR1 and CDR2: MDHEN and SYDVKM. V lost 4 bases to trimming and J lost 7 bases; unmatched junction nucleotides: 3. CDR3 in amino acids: CASSSGQGGEQYF. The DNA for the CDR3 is TGTGCCAGCAGTTCGGGACAGGGGGGAGAGCAGTACTTC.